The text below deals with one T cell receptor (beta chain). This entry belongs to a study of blood T cell repertoires in COVID-19. CDR1 and CDR2 from the germline V gene are MNHEY and SMNVEV (reference sequence). The CDR3 consists of 14 residues. V gave up 5 bases and J gave up 2 bases; unmatched junction bases: 3. How the authors handled the data: Estimated nucleated cell counts came from reference gene primer amplification. Sequencing used immunoSEQ multiplex PCR; TCRdb keeps in-frame clones, though not all of them. The D gene and trimming were derived from the DNA, and the V and J assignments and clone size from that table. The table shows tens of thousands of clones, with roughly 90% occurring only once.

The TCR sequence derives from a man aged 50 to 59 with acute or convalescent COVID-19. Sequencing was done on a sample of peripheral blood. The rearrangement uses TRBV27 and TRBJ2-7, with TRBD1 identical over 10 bases. CDR3 DNA: TGTGCCAGCAGTGAGGGACAGGGGCCCTACGAGCAGTACTTC. Its protein product is CASSEGQGPYEQYF.